The next 26 T cell receptor beta chains were all read from a single sample in a study of shared clonotypes between healthy human individuals. TCRdb's table, derived via immunoSEQ multiplex PCR, lists solely in-frame clones and lacks some. The repertoire has just over 2,000,000 clones, 95% of them found once; the top ten carry 0.1% to 0.15%. The sequenced sample consisted of naive CD4+ T cells sorted from blood. As to subset: CD45RA+ positively selected. The receptors come from a man between 18 and 35 years old in good health.

V is TRBV2 and J is TRBJ2-6; D perhaps matches TRBD2 (5 bases). Germline loops: CDR1 SNHLY, CDR2 FYNNEI. This CDR3 contains 17 residues. V was trimmed by 3 bases and J by 4 bases, leaving 16 bases between them. This CDR3 reads CASSEGLGGPGANVLTF. CDR3 nucleotide sequence: TGTGCCAGCAGTGAGGGTCTTGGAGGCCCCGGGGCCAACGTCCTGACTTTC.

In its sample, this clone was seen a few times. The V gene is TRBV6-6, the J gene TRBJ2-7; perhaps TRBD2 as D (6 bases). The CDR3 has 15 residues. Trimming took off 8 bases at V and 3 bases at J, with 20 bases between the two ends. Germline lookup yields CDR1 MNHNY and CDR2 SVGAGI (reference sequence). DNA for the CDR3: TGTGCCAGCCTTCCCGGGGGAGGCCCCTTCTACGAGCAGTACTTC. It codes for CASLPGGGPFYEQYF.

The chain joins TRBV9 to TRBJ2-7, with 7 bases aligning to TRBD2. The V gene end was trimmed by 0 bases and the J gene end by 4 bases; junction bases not matched to a gene: 7. The CDR3 totals 15 residues. Per the germline V gene, CDR1 is SGDLS and CDR2 is YYNGEE. CDR3 sequence reads: CASSVGGAGLYEQYF. For the CDR3, the DNA is TGTGCCAGCAGCGTAGGCGGAGCGGGGCTTTACGAGCAGTACTTC.

The chain carries TRBV5-1 and TRBJ1-1; D perhaps matches TRBD1 (6 bases). Germline V gene sequence: CDR1 SGHRS, CDR2 YFSETQ. V was pared by 4 bases and J by 7 bases, with 17 bases between. The CDR3 extends over 14 amino acids. The CDR3 DNA reads as TGCGCCAGCAGCGAAACCTCAGGGGTGGATGAAGCTTTCTTT. Translated, it gives CASSETSGVDEAFF.

About this clone itself: The same CDR3 arises from other DNA sequences in this sample as well. The chain uses TRBV7-2 and TRBJ2-7; no reliable D call. V was clipped by 1 base and J by 0 bases, with 7 bases between them. CDR3 length: 14 residues. Germline-derived CDR1 and CDR2 are SGHTA and FQGNSA. The CDR3 loop is CASSLVGSSYEQYF. CDR3 nucleotide sequence: TGTGCCAGCAGCTTAGTCGGCAGCTCCTACGAGCAGTACTTC.

This clone was seen more than once but under ten times. In nucleotides, the CDR3 is TGCGCCAGCAGCATATGGATGGGGACGAACACTGAAGCTTTCTTT. Translating it yields CASSIWMGTNTEAFF. The chain joins TRBV5-1 to TRBJ1-1; tentatively, D is TRBD1 (5 bases). V lost 4 bases, J lost 1 base, and 14 bases lay in between. The length of the CDR3 is 15 residues. The V gene's germline CDR1 is SGHRS and CDR2 YFSETQ.

The J gene is TRBJ1-5, the V gene TRBV30; D remains ambiguous. Deletions cut 0 bases from V and 6 bases from J, with 12 bases between. This CDR3 is built from 14 residues. CDR1 and CDR2 from the germline V gene are GTSNPN and SVGIG (reference sequence). The CDR3: CAWSVSRSSQPQHF. The CDR3 DNA sequence: TGTGCCTGGAGTGTATCTAGATCCAGTCAGCCCCAGCATTTT.

The chain uses TRBV19 and TRBJ2-7; D unresolved. The CDR3 sequence is 15 residues long. Germline values: CDR1 LNHDA, CDR2 SQIVND (reference sequence). Between the trimmed V and J ends, which lost 4 bases and 0 bases, there was a span of 13 bases. Here the CDR3 reads CASSTAAGVSYEQYF. The CDR3 DNA reads TGTGCCAGTAGTACTGCCGCCGGAGTCTCCTACGAGCAGTACTTC.

V gene TRBV19 combines with J gene TRBJ2-1, with TRBD2 matching 11 bases. Losses at the gene ends were 6 bases for V and 8 bases for J; bases not matched to a gene: 6. The CDR3 runs 14 residues. Germline V lookup: CDR1 LNHDA, CDR2 SQIVND (reference sequence). The CDR3 loop is CASRFSGGAYEQFF. CDR3 DNA: TGTGCCAGTAGATTTAGCGGGGGGGCGTATGAGCAGTTCTTC.

The chain employs TRBV10-3 and TRBJ2-7, with TRBD2 matching over 7 bases. The CDR3 totals 14 residues. Germline V gene sequence: CDR1 ENHRY, CDR2 SYGVKD. Trimming removed 3 bases from V and 5 bases from J; junction bases left unmatched: 7. The DNA of the CDR3 is TGTGCCATCAGTGACGGGCGGGAGCTTGACGAGCAGTACTTC. Protein product: CAISDGRELDEQYF.

V and J are TRBV10-3 and TRBJ2-6; possible D gene TRBD2, 5 bases. V was cut by 10 bases and J by 0 bases, with 13 bases left in between. The germline gives CDR1 ENHRY, CDR2 SYGVKD. The CDR3 runs to 15 residues. The CDR3 here is CATGGQSSGANVLTF. The CDR3 DNA reads TGTGCCACTGGAGGCCAATCCTCTGGGGCCAACGTCCTGACTTTC.

Worth noting for this clone: A much larger clone lies a single base off, so this may be a read error. This CDR3 is also generated by other DNA sequences in the sample. The rearrangement uses TRBV7-8 and TRBJ1-1; D is unresolved. The ends were cut back, 1 base at V and 5 bases at J, with 5 bases in the middle. Germline V gene sequence: CDR1 SGHVS, CDR2 FQNEAQ. The CDR3 totals 12 residues. CDR3 nucleotides: TGTGCCAGCAGCTTAGACAGAACTGAAGCTTTCTTT. Its protein product is CASSLDRTEAFF.

The chain couples TRBV6-6 to TRBJ1-5; D is possibly TRBD1 (5 bases). Germline loops: CDR1 MNHNY, CDR2 SVGAGI (reference sequence). CDR3 size: 15 residues. V lost 2 bases and J lost 1, with 9 bases in between. This chain's CDR3 is CASSYGADSNQPQHF. The DNA for the CDR3 is TGTGCCAGCAGTTACGGGGCAGACAGCAATCAGCCCCAGCATTTT.

The genes are TRBV19 and TRBJ2-5; D is possibly TRBD1 (7 bases). Germline assignment: CDR1 LNHDA and CDR2 SQIVND (reference sequence). This CDR3 is 13 amino acids long. V lost 3 bases, J lost 5 bases, and 10 bases lay in between. In DNA, the CDR3 is TGTGCCAGTAGTATGACAGGGAGGGAGACCCAGTACTTC. Protein product: CASSMTGRETQYF.

The chain has TRBV11-2 and TRBJ2-5; D not certain. With 0 bases removed from V and 5 bases from J, the gap between germline ends came to 19 bases. The CDR3 runs 17 residues. Per the germline V gene, CDR1 is SGHAT and CDR2 is FQNNGV. CDR3 amino acids: CASSLDRKGFGSETQYF. In DNA, the CDR3 is TGTGCCAGCAGCTTAGATCGGAAGGGTTTCGGCTCCGAGACCCAGTACTTC.

The CDR3 nucleotides are TGTGCCAGCAGCTACAGGGTAATGGGGGAAAAACTGTTTTTT. Its protein is CASSYRVMGEKLFF. The V gene is TRBV7-9, the J gene TRBJ1-4; possibly TRBD1 for D (6 bases). Trimming took 4 bases from V and 8 from J, leaving 14 bases between them. This CDR3 has 14 amino acids. From germline, CDR1 is SEHNR and CDR2 FQNEAQ (reference sequence).

The CDR3, as DNA: TGTGCCAGCTCACCGGTAAGCGACAGGACCTATCAGCCCCAGCATTTT. Amino acids: CASSPVSDRTYQPQHF. The J gene is TRBJ1-5, the V gene TRBV18, with D perhaps TRBD1 (6 bases). Germline CDR1 is KGHSH and CDR2 is LQKENI. This CDR3 comprises 16 residues. V was trimmed by 3 bases and J by 5 bases, leaving 17 bases between them. The full variable domain, rest sourced from reference TRBV18 and TRBJ1-5, is NAGVMQNPRHLVRRRGQEARLRCSPMKGHSHVYWYRQLPEEGLKFMVYLQKENIIDESGMPKERFSAEFPKEGPSILRIQQVVRGDSAAYFCASSPVSDRTYQPQHFGDGTRLSIL.

The genes are TRBV5-1 and TRBJ1-6; D unresolved. The length of the CDR3 is 17 residues. Trimming removed 0 bases from V and 4 bases from J, with 14 bases in between. CDR1 and CDR2 from the germline V gene are SGHRS and YFSETQ. For the CDR3, the DNA is TGCGCCAGCAGCTTGGAGTCAACTAATCTTTATAATTCACCCCTCCACTTT. Translated: CASSLESTNLYNSPLHF.

The rearrangement uses TRBV2 and TRBJ1-2, with D uncertain. Germline V gene data show CDR1 as SNHLY and CDR2 as FYNNEI. The CDR3 consists of 13 residues. V dropped 3 bases and J dropped 4 bases, with 9 bases sitting between them. Written as DNA, the CDR3 is TGTGCCAGCAGTGAGTTACCTGGCTATGGCTACACCTTC. Residues: CASSELPGYGYTF.

This clone was recorded once. The J gene is TRBJ1-2, the V gene TRBV6-5, with no clear D. CDR1 and CDR2 (germline): MNHEY, SVGAGI. The CDR3 loop spans 13 amino acids. The ends were cut back, 4 bases at V and 6 bases at J, with 12 bases in the middle. Here the CDR3 reads CASSSAPGDGYTF. DNA of the CDR3: TGTGCCAGCAGTTCCGCCCCTGGGGATGGCTACACCTTC.

The rearrangement links TRBV9 to TRBJ2-7; the D is unclear. The CDR3 runs to 14 residues. Germline CDR1 SGDLS, CDR2 YYNGEE. V was trimmed by 0 bases and J by 2 bases, leaving 9 bases between them. In DNA form, the CDR3 reads TGTGCCAGCAGCGTAGGGGCCTCCCCCTACGAGCAGTACTTC. Translation: CASSVGASPYEQYF.

This chain joins TRBV28 and TRBJ1-4, with a weak D call TRBD1 (6 bases). CDR3 length: 15 residues. V was clipped by 6 bases and J by 5 bases, with 16 bases between them. Germline values: CDR1 MDHEN, CDR2 SYDVKM. CDR3 in DNA: TGTGCCAGCAGCACGGGGGGGCAGAGAAATGAAAAACTGTTTTTT. This translates into CASSTGGQRNEKLFF.

The chain links TRBV9 to TRBJ2-7; D remains ambiguous. Germline assignment: CDR1 SGDLS and CDR2 YYNGEE. This CDR3 contains 16 residues. V was clipped by 0 bases and J by 5 bases, with 18 bases between them. Here the CDR3 DNA reads TGTGCCAGCAGCGTAGAGTCCGCAGGTTTACTCCACGAGCAGTACTTC. Protein product: CASSVESAGLLHEQYF.

J is TRBJ1-5 and V is TRBV6-1, with unresolved D. This CDR3 comprises 16 residues. The germline V gene encodes CDR1 MNHNS and CDR2 SASEGT. V gave up 2 bases and J gave up 3 bases, with 14 bases separating them. This CDR3 reads CASSERVSSNNQPQHF. The CDR3 DNA is TGTGCCAGCAGTGAAAGAGTCAGTTCCAACAATCAGCCCCAGCATTTT.

The chain recombines TRBV29-1 with TRBJ1-3; D is possibly TRBD1 (5 bases). V was cut by 4 bases and J by 4 bases, with 11 bases left in between. Germline V gene sequence: CDR1 SQVTM, CDR2 ANQGSEA. This CDR3 has 13 amino acids. This chain's CDR3 is CSVASGHGNTIYF. The CDR3 DNA reads TGCAGCGTTGCCTCAGGGCACGGAAACACCATATATTTT.

The chain uses TRBV9 and TRBJ1-6; perhaps TRBD1 as D (5 bases). Trimming took 0 bases from V and 7 from J, leaving 11 bases between them. Germline V gene data show CDR1 as SGDLS and CDR2 as YYNGEE. This CDR3 is 15 amino acids long. This CDR3 reads CASSVADIINSPLHF. In DNA form, the CDR3 reads TGTGCCAGCAGCGTAGCGGACATTATCAATTCACCCCTCCACTTT. Full variable domain (missing parts from reference TRBV9 and TRBJ1-6): DSGVTQTPKHLITATGQRVTLRCSPRSGDLSVYWYQQSLDQGLQFLIQYYNGEERAKGNILERFSAQQFPDLHSELNLSSLELGDSALYFCASSVADIINSPLHFGNGTRLTVT.